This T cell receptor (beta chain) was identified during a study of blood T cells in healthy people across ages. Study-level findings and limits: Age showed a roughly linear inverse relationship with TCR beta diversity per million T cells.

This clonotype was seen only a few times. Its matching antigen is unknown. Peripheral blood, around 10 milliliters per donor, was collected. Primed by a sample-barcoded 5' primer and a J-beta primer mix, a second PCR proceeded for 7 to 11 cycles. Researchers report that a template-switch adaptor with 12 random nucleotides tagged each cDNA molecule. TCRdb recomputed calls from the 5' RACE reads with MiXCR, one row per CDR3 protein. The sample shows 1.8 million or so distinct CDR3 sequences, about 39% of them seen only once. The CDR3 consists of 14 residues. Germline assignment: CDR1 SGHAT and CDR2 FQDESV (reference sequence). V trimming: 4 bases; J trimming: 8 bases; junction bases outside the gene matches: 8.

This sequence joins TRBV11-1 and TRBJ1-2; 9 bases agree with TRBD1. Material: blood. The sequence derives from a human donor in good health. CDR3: CASSWDTTGGGYTF. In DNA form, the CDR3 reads TGTGCCAGCAGCTGGGATACTACAGGGGGCGGCTACACCTTC.